A single sample is the source of the 20 T cell receptor beta chains below, sequenced in a study of T cells in Graves' hyperthyroidism and ophthalmopathy. Amplified TCR beta CDR3 regions came from RNA transcripts. The primer set for the first-round RT-PCR of the TCR CDR3 was HTBI. Each CDR3 protein gets one entry after TCRdb re-called the multiplex PCR reads with MiXCR. The table has fewer than 300,000 distinct CDR3 sequences, around 15% seen once. The sequenced sample consisted of blood. The origin of the receptors is a woman in her 50s with Graves' hyperthyroidism that later progressed to Graves' ophthalmopathy.

This clonotype was counted only a few times. The V gene is TRBV3-1, the J gene TRBJ2-7, with D maybe TRBD2 (6 bases). There are 13 residues in the CDR3. V was pared by 6 bases and J by 6 bases, with 15 bases between. The germline V gene encodes CDR1 LGHDT and CDR2 YNNKEL (reference sequence). The CDR3 region has the DNA TGTGCCAGCAGACCGGGGGTGGGGTTCGAGCAGTACTTC. Translation gives CASRPGVGFEQYF.

The chain employs TRBV4-1 and TRBJ2-7; no clear D gene. The CDR3 consists of 14 residues. V shed 1 base and J shed 4 bases, with 11 bases lying between them. Germline assignment: CDR1 MGHRA and CDR2 YSYEKL. Here the CDR3 reads CASSQGQAAYEQYF. The CDR3 coding sequence is TGCGCCAGCAGCCAAGGTCAGGCGGCGTACGAGCAGTACTTC.

The table lists this clonotype with many counts. The rearrangement links TRBV29-1 to TRBJ1-2; D not certain. The length of the CDR3 is 12 residues. CDR1 is SQVTM, CDR2 ANQGSEA, per germline. V was trimmed by 5 bases and J by 0 bases, leaving 7 bases between them. The CDR3 DNA reads TGCAGCGTTAGTGGGGCTAACTATGGCTACACCTTC. It encodes CSVSGANYGYTF.

This clonotype came up many times. The genes are TRBV11-2 and TRBJ2-4; no firm D call. The CDR3 is 16 residues long. V lost 4 bases and J 0 bases, leaving 13 bases between the germline ends. Germline loops: CDR1 SGHAT, CDR2 FQNNGV. Here the CDR3 reads CASSYGPPLAKNIQYF. The CDR3, as DNA: TGTGCCAGCAGCTACGGACCCCCTTTAGCCAAAAACATTCAGTACTTC.

The CDR3 is CASSEVGGGLMQQPQHF. CDR3 bases: TGTGCCAGCAGTGAAGTCGGGGGAGGGTTAATGCAACAGCCCCAGCATTTT. V usage is TRBV2 and J usage is TRBJ1-5; D might be TRBD1 (5 bases). The germline V gene encodes CDR1 SNHLY and CDR2 FYNNEI. V was trimmed by 1 base and J by 7 bases, leaving 20 bases between them. This CDR3 comprises 17 residues.

Points on this clonotype: A much larger clone differs by one base, so this may be a read error. The gene calls are TRBV5-1 and TRBJ1-1; no reliable D call. V was cut by 5 bases and J by 4 bases, with 15 bases left in between. The CDR3 has 14 residues. Per germline, CDR1 SGHRS and CDR2 YFSETQ. The CDR3 bases are TGCGCCAGCAGATTCGAAGCTCCCCGCACTGAAGCTTTCTTT. Translating it yields CASRFEAPRTEAFF. The whole variable domain, filled in from reference TRBV5-1 and TRBJ1-1, reads KAGVTQTPRYLIKTRGQQVTLSCSPISGHRSVSWYQQTPGQGLQFLFEYFSETQRNKGNFPGRFSGRQFSNSRSEMNVSTLELGDSALYLCASRFEAPRTEAFFGQGTRLTVV.

This clonotype was seen many times. The V call is TRBV12-3 or TRBV12-4, the J call TRBJ2-3; D is unresolved. Trimming removed 3 bases from V and 1 base from J, with 11 bases in between. CDR3 length equals 15 residues. This chain's CDR3 is CASSLAPHGTDTQYF. Written as DNA, the CDR3 is TGTGCCAGCAGTTTGGCGCCCCATGGCACAGATACGCAGTATTTT.

This clonotype was counted ten times or more. The chain has TRBV20-1 and TRBJ2-5; possibly TRBD2 for D (6 bases). The germline CDR1 and CDR2 sequences are DFQATT and SNEGSKA (reference sequence). Trimming left V 2 bases short and J 6 bases short, with 16 bases between. The CDR3 sequence is 14 residues long. The CDR3 spells CSARQAEGAKTQYF. The CDR3 DNA is TGCAGTGCTAGACAAGCGGAGGGCGCAAAGACCCAGTACTTC.

This clonotype was picked up many times. The genes are TRBV28 and TRBJ2-7; 10 positions agree with TRBD2. CDR1 and CDR2 from the germline V gene are MDHEN and SYDVKM. The length of the CDR3 is 15 residues. The J segment lost 5 bases and the V segment lost 4 bases, leaving 8 bases of the junction unmatched. CDR3 DNA sequence: TGTGCCAGCAGTTCCCTAGCGGGAGAGAGCAACGAGCAGTACTTC. This gives the protein CASSSLAGESNEQYF.

This clonotype was recorded at least ten times. The chain links TRBV2 to TRBJ1-5, with a tentative D call TRBD1 (5 bases). Deletions cut 1 base from V and 9 bases from J, with 13 bases between. This CDR3 is built from 14 residues. The germline gives CDR1 SNHLY, CDR2 FYNNEI. The CDR3 reads CASSEGQWVRPQHF. CDR3 in DNA: TGTGCCAGCAGTGAAGGACAGTGGGTAAGGCCCCAGCATTTT.

On this clonotype: A much larger clone sits a single nucleotide away, making a read error possible. This chain joins TRBV11-1 and TRBJ2-4; D assignment may be TRBD1 or TRBD2 (5 bases each). Trimming took off 5 bases at V and 2 bases at J, with 13 bases between the two ends. The germline V gene has CDR1 SGHAT and CDR2 FQDESV (reference sequence). There are 15 residues in the CDR3. The CDR3 protein is CASSRDRLTKNIQYF. CDR3 in DNA: TGTGCCAGCAGCCGGGACCGCCTTACCAAAAACATTCAGTACTTC.

Turning to this clonotype: This may be a read error: a much more frequent sequence differs by one nucleotide. J is TRBJ1-2 and V is TRBV6-1; TRBD1 aligns across 8 bases. From germline, CDR1 is MNHNS and CDR2 SASEGT. The length of the CDR3 is 12 residues. The CDR3 DNA reads TGTGTCAGCACTCCCAGGGGGCGCGGCTACACCTTC. Residues: CVSTPRGRGYTF.

At least ten counts were recorded for this clonotype. The chain carries TRBV20-1 and TRBJ1-1; D ambiguous. CDR1 and CDR2 (germline): DFQATT, SNEGSKA (reference sequence). This CDR3 has 13 residues. Trimming removed 3 bases at V and 4 bases at J, with 12 bases between. CDR3 residues: CSASPGKITEAFF. The CDR3 DNA sequence: TGCAGTGCTAGCCCGGGGAAGATCACTGAAGCTTTCTTT.

This clonotype was detected ten times or more. The genes are TRBV7-9 and TRBJ1-2, with 8 bases lining up with TRBD1. The CDR3 contains 16 residues. With 1 base clipped from V and 4 bases from J, the junction kept 8 bases outside the gene matches. Germline V lookup: CDR1 SEHNR, CDR2 FQNEAQ (reference sequence). The CDR3 loop is CASSLGPSGGRYGYTF. The CDR3 coding sequence is TGTGCCAGCAGCTTAGGTCCATCAGGGGGCCGCTATGGCTACACCTTC.

This clonotype was counted ten times or more. The rearrangement links TRBV5-1 to TRBJ2-5, with D possibly being TRBD1 (7 bases). V lost 3 bases and J 1 base, leaving 13 bases between the germline ends. CDR3 size: 15 residues. Germline CDR1 is SGHRS and CDR2 is YFSETQ. CDR3 sequence reads: CASSWGDSGQETQYF. For the CDR3, the DNA is TGCGCCAGCAGCTGGGGGGACAGCGGCCAAGAGACCCAGTACTTC. The full variable domain, with the rest looked up from reference TRBV5-1 and TRBJ2-5, is KAGVTQTPRYLIKTRGQQVTLSCSPISGHRSVSWYQQTPGQGLQFLFEYFSETQRNKGNFPGRFSGRQFSNSRSEMNVSTLELGDSALYLCASSWGDSGQETQYFGPGTRLLVL.

This clonotype occurred many times. The chain employs TRBV20-1 and TRBJ2-5, with D possibly being TRBD2 (6 bases). The CDR3 covers 14 residues. Germline V gene sequence: CDR1 DFQATT, CDR2 SNEGSKA (reference sequence). The V end was cut by 6 bases, the J end by 4 bases, with 18 bases between. The CDR3 DNA reads as TGCAGTGCCTCTCTCTCGGGGGAAGGAGAGACCCAGTACTTC. Its translation: CSASLSGEGETQYF.

This sequence joins TRBV29-1 and TRBJ2-5; a possible D gene is TRBD2 (6 bases). Trimming left V 4 bases short and J 4 bases short, with 10 bases between. Germline-derived CDR1 and CDR2 are SQVTM and ANQGSEA. CDR3 length equals 12 residues. The CDR3 loop reads CSVAGGVETQYF. The CDR3, as DNA: TGCAGCGTTGCAGGAGGGGTAGAGACCCAGTACTTC.

This clonotype was seen only a few times. CDR3 DNA sequence: TGTGCCAGCAGCGTTATAGGCAATCAGCCCCAGCATTTT. Translation: CASSVIGNQPQHF. The chain joins TRBV9 to TRBJ1-5; D remains ambiguous. CDR3 length: 13 residues. Trimming pared 2 bases from V and 2 bases from J, leaving 5 bases between. Germline CDR1 is SGDLS and CDR2 is YYNGEE.

This clonotype occurred many times. CDR3 protein: CASSLQGPPNQPQHF. In nucleotides, the CDR3 is TGTGCCAGCAGTTTACAGGGCCCCCCTAATCAGCCCCAGCATTTT. V usage is TRBV28 and J usage is TRBJ1-5, with a tentative D call TRBD1 (5 bases). Germline V gives CDR1 MDHEN, CDR2 SYDVKM. The length of the CDR3 is 15 residues. Trimming took off 2 bases at V and 4 bases at J, with 12 bases between the two ends.

In its sample, this clonotype was seen many times. CDR3 DNA: TGTGCCAGCAGCCAAGATTTATCTAGCGGGATTTCCTACGAGCAGTACTTC. Translated: CASSQDLSSGISYEQYF. The rearrangement joins TRBV3-1 to TRBJ2-7, with 9 bases that match TRBD2. Unmatched junction bases numbered 7, after V lost 0 bases and J lost 1 base. The CDR3 totals 17 residues. Germline V gene data show CDR1 as LGHDT and CDR2 as YNNKEL (reference sequence).